One TCR beta chain is described in this entry. The antigen remains unidentified. This sample is drawn from a study of T-cell reconstitution after alpha-beta-depleted transplantation in children. This CDR3 region has 15 residues. Germline V gives CDR1 KGHSH, CDR2 LQKENI. V shed 3 bases and J shed 0 bases, with 9 bases lying between them. Unique molecular identifiers were built into the TCRbeta library. Each CDR3 protein is one row after TCRdb ran MiXCR on the PCR reads. The table has nearly 350,000 distinct CDR3 sequences, roughly 17% seen once; the top ten hold around 43%. The study's findings and limits: At the one-year point after transplant, T-cell counts and TCRbeta diversity were found to come mostly from T cells that had been newly produced. Several hundred rapidly expanded clones from non-depleted graft cells reportedly supplied alpha-beta T cells about two months post-transplant.

The chain joins TRBV18 to TRBJ1-3; perhaps TRBD1 as D (6 bases). Sample: PBMCs, mostly from graft donor cells, taken 360 days after TCRalphabeta/CD19-depleted stem cell transplant. The TCR originated in a male patient under 10 years old who had a stem cell transplant for acute lymphoblastic leukemia, so the T cells may come from the graft donor. The CDR3 bases are TGTGCCAGCTCACCTCGGACAGCCTCTGGAAACACCATATATTTT. Translated: CASSPRTASGNTIYF.